This TCR beta chain was identified during a study of T cell responses to AZD1222 COVID-19 vaccine. General study results and limits: Two AZD1222 doses significantly raised spike-specific TCR breadth and depth over controls. Donors were mostly white British, more females; clonal diversity possibly underestimated. As reported, nearly half of all spike-specific TCRs target variant regions that are unmutated. At study baseline, merely several AZD1222 recipients were seropositive.

Repertoires were generated with immunoSEQ multiplex PCR, while TCRdb's copy carries only in-frame clones and drops some. The profile covers about 110,000 clones, with about 87% appearing a single time and roughly 1.6% taken by the ten largest. Comment on this clone: As yet, its antigen is unknown.

This specimen was peripheral blood, taken on day 0 of AZD1222 vaccination. The clonotype originates from an adult in good health.

This CDR3 is CASSQVAGSPYEQYF. The CDR3 coding sequence is TGTGCCAGCAGCCAAGTTGCGGGCAGCCCTTACGAGCAGTACTTC. The chain carries TRBV3-1 (or the pseudogene TRBV3-2) and TRBJ2-7; D might be TRBD2 (5 bases). Germline V gene lookup returns CDR1 LGHDT and CDR2 YNNKEL (reference sequence). V was clipped by 1 base and J by 4 bases, with 14 bases between them. There are 15 residues in the CDR3.